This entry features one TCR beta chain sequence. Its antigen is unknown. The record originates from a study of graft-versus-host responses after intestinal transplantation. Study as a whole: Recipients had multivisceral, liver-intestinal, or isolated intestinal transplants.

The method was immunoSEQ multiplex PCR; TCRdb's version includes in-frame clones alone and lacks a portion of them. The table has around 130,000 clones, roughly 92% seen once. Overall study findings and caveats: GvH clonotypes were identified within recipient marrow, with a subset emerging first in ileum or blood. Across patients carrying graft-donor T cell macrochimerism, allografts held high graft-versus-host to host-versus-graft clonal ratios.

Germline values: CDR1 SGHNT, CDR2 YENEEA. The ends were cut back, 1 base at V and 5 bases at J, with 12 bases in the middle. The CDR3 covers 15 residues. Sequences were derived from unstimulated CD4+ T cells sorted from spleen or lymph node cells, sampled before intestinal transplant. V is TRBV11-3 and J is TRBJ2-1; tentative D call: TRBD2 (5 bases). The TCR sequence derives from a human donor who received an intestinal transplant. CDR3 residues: CASSLGRMANNEQFF. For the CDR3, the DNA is TGTGCCAGCAGCTTAGGGAGGATGGCGAACAATGAGCAGTTCTTC.